This entry lists 6 T cell receptor beta chains sequenced from one sample in a study of CD8+CD57+ T cells in acquired aplastic anemia. Patients chosen for sequencing had CD8+CD57+ cells that had expanded, as shown by flow cytometry. Genomic DNA constituted the template upon which TCR beta VDJ and CDR3 profiling was performed. TCRdb called the reads again in MiXCR, with one record for every CDR3 protein. The sample has about 160,000 distinct CDR3 sequences, roughly 48% seen once. The sample was sorted CD4+, CD8+, or CD8+CD57+ T cells (not recorded which) from PBMCs. Receptors were obtained from a human donor with aplastic anemia.

A word on this clonotype: A read error may explain this, as a much larger clone is one base away. The gene calls are TRBV11-2 and TRBJ2-1; maybe TRBD1 (5 bases). The CDR3 extends over 13 amino acids. The V end lost 5 bases, the J end lost 12 bases, and 17 bases lay between the germline ends. CDR1 SGHAT and CDR2 FQNNGV come from the germline V gene. CDR3 in amino acids: CASSGQGSAGQFF. The CDR3 coding sequence is TGTGCCAGCAGCGGGCAGGGCAGCGCTGGGCAGTTCTTC.

The chain is built from TRBV7-3 and TRBJ1-6; perhaps TRBD1 as D (5 bases). V was clipped by 5 bases and J by 7 bases, with 12 bases between them. Germline loops: CDR1 SGHTA, CDR2 FQGTGA. This CDR3 region has 14 residues. CDR3 in amino acids: CASSVPGRNSPLHF. CDR3 in DNA: TGTGCCAGCAGCGTCCCGGGACGGAATTCACCCCTCCACTTT.

The chain combines TRBV7-3 with TRBJ2-7; D gene unclear. The CDR3 is 13 residues long. Germline CDR1 is SGHTA and CDR2 is FQGTGA. Trimming took off 5 bases at V and 2 bases at J, with 10 bases between the two ends. The CDR3 DNA reads TGTGCCAGCAGCCCCCGGGCGGCCTACGAGCAGTACTTC. Translating it yields CASSPRAAYEQYF.

This sequence joins TRBV3-1 and TRBJ2-3; TRBD2 might be the D (5 bases). This CDR3 region has 13 residues. The germline CDR1 and CDR2 sequences are LGHDT and YNNKEL (reference sequence). Trimming removed 1 base from V and 5 bases from J, with 7 bases in between. The CDR3 DNA is TGTGCCAGCAGCCAAGTCGCGGGAGATACGCAGTATTTT. This codes for CASSQVAGDTQYF.

The CDR3 region is CAISGTTANTEAFF. DNA for the CDR3: TGTGCCATCAGTGGGACAACAGCGAACACTGAAGCTTTCTTT. The V call is TRBV10-3, the J call TRBJ1-1, with D possibly TRBD1 on 5 matching bases. Trimming took 4 bases from V and 1 from J, leaving 10 bases between them. The CDR3 runs 14 residues. The germline CDR1 and CDR2 sequences are ENHRY and SYGVKD.

This clonotype was seen only once. The rearrangement links TRBV19 to TRBJ1-5; D is possibly TRBD1 (6 bases). Germline V gene lookup returns CDR1 LNHDA and CDR2 SQIVND (reference sequence). V was trimmed by 3 bases and J by 0 bases, leaving 9 bases between them. The CDR3 consists of 15 residues. The CDR3 here is CASSMDSYSNQPQHF. CDR3 DNA sequence: TGTGCCAGTAGTATGGACAGCTATAGCAATCAGCCCCAGCATTTT.